This T cell receptor beta chain appears in the sequencing data of a study of PD-1 blockade in classical Hodgkin lymphoma. Study-level results: Patients who responded completely had about the same baseline diversity as newly diagnosed patients. No one has yet defined what causes the repertoire differences, which may be disease activity or prior therapy. Newly diagnosed patients were said to have less baseline TCR diversity than healthy donors did.

Libraries were prepared by immunoSEQ multiplex PCR; TCRdb keeps only in-frame clonotypes and omits some of them. The sample holds tens of thousands of clones, roughly 90% seen once. Every patient experienced relapse after autologous stem cell transplantation, and brentuximab vedotin exposure varied. Complete response, partial response or progressive disease constituted the best response categories observed. Worth noting for this clone: Its antigen is unknown.

Germline V CDR1 and CDR2: MDHEN, SYDVKM. V was trimmed by 2 bases and J by 9 bases, leaving 17 bases between them. The CDR3 spans 15 residues. Material: peripheral blood mononuclear cells (PBMCs), obtained at baseline. The chain carries TRBV28 and TRBJ2-1; D is ambiguous. The origin of this receptor is a human donor with classical Hodgkin lymphoma. The CDR3 coding sequence is TGTGCCAGCAGTTTAGGTATAACTACTCGGAGTGAGCAGTTCTTC. This encodes CASSLGITTRSEQFF. The variable domain in full, with the rest retrieved from reference TRBV28 and TRBJ2-1, is DVKVTQSSRYLVKRTGEKVFLECVQDMDHENMFWYRQDPGLGLRLIYFSYDVKMKEKGDIPEGYSVSREKKERFSLILESASTNQTSMYLCASSLGITTRSEQFFGPGTRLTVL.